This T cell receptor beta chain stems from a study of blood T cell repertoires in COVID-19 (TCRdb year 2020). Study-wide context: Collaborator samples came from the United States, Italy and Spain and covered acute and convalescent phases of COVID-19. The sample metadata nearly always contained a de-identified subject ID, COVID-19 status, age in years and sex. The prospective study material was composed of cDNA or gDNA derived from T cells, B-cell-depleted T cells, or PBMCs. The samples were drawn from the first 160 participants of the ongoing ImmuneRACE study and from over a thousand subjects provided by 6 global collaborators. The repertoires were released in a freely available public database intended as a resource for research on the immune response to SARS-CoV-2. Where available, HLA class I and class II types were taken from metadata supplied by the sample provider and were not determined by assay-based typing. Subjects who had been exposed to COVID-19, were actively infected with it, or had recovered from it provided the deeply sampled blood TCRbeta repertoires that made up the dataset. Overall results and qualifications from the work: The amount of clinical and demographic metadata varied by source and participant and was provided uncurated.

This clone occurred a few times. Its antigen remains undetermined. No qualities accompany the bases; no much larger clone lies one base away. Collaborating institutions collected whole blood in K2EDTA tubes following their own protocols. For TCRbeta analysis, collaborator samples were shipped as frozen whole blood, as isolated PBMCs, or as DNA extracted from either sample type. TCRbeta CDR3 regions were amplified from genomic DNA by means of the immunoSEQ Assay, a bias-controlled multiplex PCR. As for how the authors treated the data: The number of nucleated cells in each sample was estimated from the amplification of reference gene primers within the assay. Sequence reads were collapsed and filtered to measure the absolute abundance of every unique TCRbeta CDR3 rearrangement. Productive Simpson clonality was computed per sample as the square root of Simpson's diversity index over productive rearrangements. The immuneACCESS repertoire file appears here via TCRdb, limited to in-frame rearrangements. These files lack a portion of the clones; in checked studies, under half of the deficit traces to unresolved V genes, and the cause of the others is not known. The D gene and trimming were derived from the DNA, and the V and J assignments and clone size from that table. The sample table records about 190,000 clones; roughly 73% of these occur just once. Of the sample, about 3% falls within the top ten clones.

The sequence was collected from a woman at least 80 years old with active or convalescent COVID-19. The sequencing input was peripheral blood.

The CDR3 reads as follows: CASSPDRGPYGYTF. The DNA reads as follows: TGTGCCAGCAGTCCCGACAGGGGTCCCTATGGCTACACCTTC. The chain uses TRBV27 and TRBJ1-2, with 8 bases in between that match TRBD1. The germline V end is reduced by 5 bases and the J end by 4 bases; junction bases left unmatched: 6. The CDR3 covers 14 residues, taking in both the cysteine and the phenylalanine. CDR3 DNA is the only sequence kept; it has 42 bases, read in frame from the first base. The germline V gene (reference sequence) provides CDR1 MNHEY and CDR2 SMNVEV.